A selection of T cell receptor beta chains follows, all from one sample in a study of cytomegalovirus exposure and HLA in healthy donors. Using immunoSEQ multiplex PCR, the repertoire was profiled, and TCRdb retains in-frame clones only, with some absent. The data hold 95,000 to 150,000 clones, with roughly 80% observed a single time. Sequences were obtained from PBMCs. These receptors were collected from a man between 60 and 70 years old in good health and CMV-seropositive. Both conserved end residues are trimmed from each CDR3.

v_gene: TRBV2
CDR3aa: ASNGASGNTGELF

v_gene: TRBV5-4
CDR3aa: ASHIRDRLRETQY

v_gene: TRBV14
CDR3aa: ASSQEQNYGYT

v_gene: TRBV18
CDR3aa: ASSPPGQGNYGYT

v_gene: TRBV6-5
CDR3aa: ASSYGGTVGYT

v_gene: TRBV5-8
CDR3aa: ASSRENYGYT

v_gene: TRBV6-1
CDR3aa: ASVGLGQGNEKLF

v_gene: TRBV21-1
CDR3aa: ASSPNSMNEQF

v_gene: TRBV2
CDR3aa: ASSPWSGANEKLF

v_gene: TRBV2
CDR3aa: ASSGDGRGRYEQY

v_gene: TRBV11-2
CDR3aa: ASSSYSPRQLNTEAF

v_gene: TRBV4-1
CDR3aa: ASSQAPTGTTTNEKLF